This passage covers 3 T cell receptor beta chains from one sample sequenced in a study of blood T cell repertoires in COVID-19. The method was immunoSEQ multiplex PCR; TCRdb's version includes in-frame clones alone and lacks a portion of them. The table includes some 180,000 clones, around 81% detected once. What was sequenced was peripheral blood. These receptors were obtained from a man in his sixties or seventies with active or convalescent COVID-19.

The V and J genes are TRBV24-1 and TRBJ2-1; possible D gene TRBD1, 5 bases. CDR1 and CDR2 from the germline V gene are KGHDR and SFDVKD. This CDR3 is built from 13 residues. V was shortened by 10 bases and J by 7 bases, with 16 bases between the two germline ends. Here the CDR3 reads CATETANFNEQFF. The DNA of the CDR3 is TGTGCCACTGAGACAGCTAATTTTAATGAGCAGTTCTTC.

The rearrangement joins TRBV7-8 to TRBJ2-7; possibly TRBD2 for D (5 bases). The CDR3 loop spans 13 amino acids. V gave up 3 bases and J gave up 2 bases, with 8 bases separating them. Germline V gene lookup returns CDR1 SGHVS and CDR2 FQNEAQ. As DNA, the CDR3 is TGTGCCAGCAGCTTTTCACTAGCCTACGAGCAGTACTTC. Protein sequence: CASSFSLAYEQYF.

The V call is TRBV7-6, the J call TRBJ2-1, with TRBD2 identical over 10 bases. This CDR3 has 16 residues. CDR1 is SGHVS and CDR2 is FNYEAQ in the germline V gene. Unmatched junction bases numbered 16, after V lost 8 bases and J lost 9 bases. CDR3 DNA: TGTGCCAGCGGCCCCCTCCTCAGCGGGAGGGCCTTTGAGCAGTTCTTC. Encoded protein: CASGPLLSGRAFEQFF.